The present T cell receptor beta chain was sequenced within a study of shared clonotypes between healthy human individuals. Study summary: The people who gave samples were a couple of women and a few men aged 18 to 49. Regarding the study as a whole: Only blood samples were collected, and tissue repertoires likely differ.

The V end was cut by 0 bases, the J end by 5 bases, with 13 bases between. Germline CDR1 GTSNPN, CDR2 SVGIG (reference sequence). This CDR3 contains 15 residues. Donation came from healthy HIV-negative adults that had no recent acute infections or vaccinations. The unsorted samples took tens of millions of PBMCs to get genomic DNA. Profiling relied on immunoSEQ multiplex PCR, and the TCRdb table lists in-frame clones only, not all of them. This table has 400,000 to 600,000 clones, around 79% appearing once. There are a few counts of this clone. The antigen remains undetermined. Material: PBMCs. J is TRBJ1-4 and V is TRBV30; D is perhaps TRBD1 (5 bases). This receptor was identified in a woman in her 40s in good health. Some clones in this sample may be carry-over from other donors' samples. CDR3: CAWSVGGGTNEKLFF. The CDR3 coding sequence is TGTGCCTGGAGTGTAGGTGGGGGGACGAATGAAAAACTGTTTTTT.